This passage covers 22 T cell receptor beta chains from one sample sequenced in a study of cytomegalovirus exposure and HLA in healthy donors. The PCR made use of 60 Vbeta and 13 Jbeta primers. Sequencing used immunoSEQ multiplex PCR; TCRdb keeps in-frame clones, though not all of them. The table records over 80,000 clones, 65% to 80% of them present only once. Sequences were obtained from PBMCs. The receptor set was obtained from a female donor in good health and CMV-seropositive.

The rearrangement joins TRBV10-1 to TRBJ2-5; tentative D call: TRBD1 (6 bases). This CDR3 comprises 14 residues. V lost 2 bases, J lost 7 bases, and 14 bases lay in between. The germline gives CDR1 WNHNN, CDR2 SYGVQD (reference sequence). This CDR3 is CASSEGGGLATQYF. The CDR3 DNA is TGCGCCAGCAGTGAGGGGGGCGGTCTCGCGACCCAGTACTTC.

The rearrangement uses TRBV29-1 and TRBJ2-7; D might be TRBD1 (5 bases). V was trimmed by 4 bases and J by 2 bases, leaving 9 bases between them. The CDR3 sequence is 12 residues long. Germline V gene data show CDR1 as SQVTM and CDR2 as ANQGSEA. CDR3 nucleotides: TGCAGCGTTGTCGGCAGGGCCTACGAGCAGTACTTC. Its translation: CSVVGRAYEQYF.

This chain uses TRBV5-1 with TRBJ2-7, with 10 bases that match TRBD2. The CDR3 length is 15 residues. Germline V lookup: CDR1 SGHRS, CDR2 YFSETQ. Trimming cost V 0 bases and J 7 bases; bases outside gene matches: 7. The CDR3 DNA reads TGCGCCAGCAGCTTGGTCAGCGGGAGGGCCGAGGAGCAGTACTTC. Translating gives CASSLVSGRAEEQYF.

The chain recombines TRBV30 with TRBJ1-1; 12 nucleotides agree with TRBD1. Germline CDR1 is GTSNPN and CDR2 is SVGIG (reference sequence). This CDR3 spans 17 amino acids. V was clipped by 5 bases and J by 3 bases; unmatched bases: 13. CDR3: CAWSRDRGRRPYTEAFF. CDR3 nucleotide sequence: TGTGCCTGGTCCCGGGACAGGGGGCGCAGGCCGTACACTGAAGCTTTCTTT.

The rearrangement links TRBV5-1 to TRBJ2-7; 9 bases match TRBD1. This CDR3 comprises 14 residues. Germline lookup yields CDR1 SGHRS and CDR2 YFSETQ. J was trimmed by 3 bases and V by 3 bases; bases with no gene match: 4. CDR3 sequence reads: CASSWGQGFYEQYF. DNA of the CDR3: TGCGCCAGCAGCTGGGGACAGGGTTTCTACGAGCAGTACTTC.

The chain has TRBV19 and TRBJ1-5; weak D call: TRBD1 (5 bases). The CDR3 contains 19 residues. Trimming shortened V by 4 bases and J by 0 bases, and 22 bases separated the two germline ends. Germline V gene data show CDR1 as LNHDA and CDR2 as SQIVND (reference sequence). In nucleotides, the CDR3 is TGTGCCAGTAGTACAAACACGCAGGGAGGAGAATATAGCAATCAGCCCCAGCATTTT. Encoded protein: CASSTNTQGGEYSNQPQHF.

The rearrangement joins TRBV6-1 to TRBJ1-2; tentative D call: TRBD1 (6 bases). Germline V gives CDR1 MNHNS, CDR2 SASEGT. Trimming cost V 4 bases and J 7 bases, with 22 bases left between them. The CDR3 sequence is 16 residues long. Here the CDR3 reads CASSVDPGRDKGGYTF. The CDR3 DNA reads as TGTGCCAGCAGTGTAGACCCGGGACGGGACAAGGGTGGCTACACCTTC.

The CDR3 DNA sequence: TGTGCCTGGAGTGCTCTAGAGACCTATGGCTACACCTTC. This translates into CAWSALETYGYTF. The V gene is TRBV30, the J gene TRBJ1-2; D not resolved. The CDR3 totals 13 residues. Germline-derived CDR1 and CDR2 are GTSNPN and SVGIG (reference sequence). V lost 1 base, J lost 4 bases, and 10 bases lay in between.

The chain carries TRBV6-5 and TRBJ2-3, with D perhaps matching TRBD2 (5 bases). The CDR3 sequence is 15 residues long. V was trimmed by 5 bases and J by 1 base, leaving 13 bases between them. Germline assignment: CDR1 MNHEY and CDR2 SVGAGI. CDR3 bases: TGTGCCAGCAGTCCACGTGCGGGCCGCACAGATACGCAGTATTTT. Residues: CASSPRAGRTDTQYF.

In its sample, this clone was seen a few times. The V gene is TRBV5-1, the J gene TRBJ2-7; the D gene is possibly TRBD2 (5 bases). Germline V gene sequence: CDR1 SGHRS, CDR2 YFSETQ. V was clipped by 2 bases and J by 5 bases, with 17 bases between them. The CDR3 has 15 amino acids. CDR3 nucleotide sequence: TGCGCCAGCAGCTTTTCAACGGCTAAGACTAACGAGCAGTACTTC. It is translated as CASSFSTAKTNEQYF.

The chain is built from TRBV18 and TRBJ1-4, with 8 nucleotides matching TRBD1. Germline V lookup: CDR1 KGHSH, CDR2 LQKENI. The ends lost 2 bases at V and 8 bases at J; junction bases unmatched: 4. CDR3 size: 14 residues. The CDR3 region is CASSPRTGREKLFF. The CDR3 nucleotides are TGTGCCAGCTCACCAAGGACAGGGAGAGAAAAACTGTTTTTT.

The V and J genes are TRBV2 and TRBJ1-6; D gene unclear. The V end was cut by 8 bases, the J end by 7 bases, with 12 bases between. The V gene's germline CDR1 is SNHLY and CDR2 FYNNEI. The CDR3 sequence is 13 residues long. CDR3 sequence: CASAAVLNSPLHF. The CDR3 region has the DNA TGTGCCAGCGCCGCGGTTCTAAATTCACCCCTCCACTTT.

The rearrangement uses TRBV29-1 and TRBJ1-1; 10 nucleotides align to TRBD1. From germline, CDR1 is SQVTM and CDR2 ANQGSEA. Trimming cost V 3 bases and J 1 base; bases outside gene matches: 2. This CDR3 has 14 residues. CDR3 amino acids: CSVDRTGGNTEAFF. In DNA form, the CDR3 reads TGCAGCGTTGACCGGACAGGGGGGAACACTGAAGCTTTCTTT.

The rearrangement uses TRBV7-2 and TRBJ2-3; 16 nucleotides line up with TRBD2. CDR1 SGHTA and CDR2 FQGNSA come from the germline V gene. This CDR3 region has 19 residues. Unmatched junction bases numbered 5, after V lost 2 bases and J lost 0 bases. The CDR3, as DNA: TGTGCCAGCAGCTTATGGGGGACTAGCGGGAGGGCCAGCACAGATACGCAGTATTTT. Amino acids: CASSLWGTSGRASTDTQYF.

The CDR3 DNA is TGTGCCAGCAGCCAGGTATCAGGGAACGAGCAGTACTTC. Its protein is CASSQVSGNEQYF. The chain joins TRBV5-4 to TRBJ2-7; D possibly corresponds to TRBD1 (5 bases). V gave up 4 bases and J gave up 5 bases, with 13 bases separating them. CDR3 size: 13 residues. The germline V gene has CDR1 SGHNT and CDR2 YYREEE (reference sequence).

The table lists this clone with a few counts. V gene TRBV7-8 combines with J gene TRBJ2-3, with 8 bases fitting TRBD2. Per the germline V gene, CDR1 is SGHVS and CDR2 is FQNEAQ. The V segment lost 1 base and the J segment 0 bases; nucleotides outside the gene matches: 6. This CDR3 comprises 17 residues. Here the CDR3 DNA reads TGTGCCAGCAGCTTAGGCAGGTCTAGCGGGAGCACAGATACGCAGTATTTT. It codes for CASSLGRSSGSTDTQYF.

This chain links TRBV5-4 with TRBJ2-5; D unclear. The CDR3 is 16 residues long. The germline V gene encodes CDR1 SGHNT and CDR2 YYREEE (reference sequence). V lost 2 bases and J 2 bases, leaving 16 bases between the germline ends. CDR3 nucleotides: TGTGCCAGCAGCTTCAATGCAGGCGCTCGTCAAGAGACCCAGTACTTC. This sequence encodes CASSFNAGARQETQYF.

The chain is built from TRBV7-2 and TRBJ2-1; 7 bases match TRBD2. The CDR3 length is 14 residues. After removal of 1 base from V and 8 bases from J, the junction contained 5 bases not matched to a gene. The V gene's germline CDR1 is SGHTA and CDR2 FQGNSA. The CDR3 loop reads CASSLERGVHEQFF. The DNA of the CDR3 is TGTGCCAGCAGCTTAGAGCGGGGAGTACATGAGCAGTTCTTC.

The genes are TRBV4-1 and TRBJ2-7, with 7 bases matching TRBD2. The CDR3 runs 15 residues. Germline CDR1 and CDR2: MGHRA and YSYEKL. V lost 0 bases and J lost 2; bases outside the gene matches: 4. The CDR3 sequence is CASSQEGGETYEQYF. In DNA, the CDR3 is TGCGCCAGCAGCCAAGAGGGAGGGGAGACCTACGAGCAGTACTTC.

This rearrangement joins TRBV4-3 to TRBJ2-7, with 7 bases matching TRBD2. Germline CDR1 reads LGHNA; CDR2 reads YSLEER. This CDR3 is 15 amino acids long. Trimming removed 7 bases from V and 3 bases from J; junction bases left unmatched: 12. The CDR3 DNA reads TGCGCCAGCAAACCAAGTCAGGGAGGGAGCTACGAGCAGTACTTC. This gives the protein CASKPSQGGSYEQYF.

This clone was observed a single time. Here the CDR3 reads CASSPQGDTEAFF. CDR3 DNA: TGTGCCAGCTCACCCCAGGGGGACACTGAAGCTTTCTTT. This sequence joins TRBV18 and TRBJ1-1, with TRBD1 identical over 7 bases. This CDR3 contains 13 residues. Germline trimming cut 3 bases from V and 3 bases from J; bases unmatched to any gene: 1. Germline V CDR1 and CDR2: KGHSH, LQKENI.

The chain uses TRBV28 and TRBJ1-1; no definite D call. This CDR3 spans 14 amino acids. V lost 3 bases and J lost 5, with 13 bases in between. From germline, CDR1 is MDHEN and CDR2 SYDVKM. The CDR3 loop reads CASSLTGSWTEAFF. The CDR3 DNA reads as TGTGCCAGCAGTTTGACGGGGTCATGGACTGAAGCTTTCTTT. Variable domain in full (rest from reference TRBV28 and TRBJ1-1): DVKVTQSSRYLVKRTGEKVFLECVQDMDHENMFWYRQDPGLGLRLIYFSYDVKMKEKGDIPEGYSVSREKKERFSLILESASTNQTSMYLCASSLTGSWTEAFFGQGTRLTVV.